These T cell receptor beta chains were read from a single sample in a study of identical twins. MiXCR, run by TCRdb on the 5' RACE reads, gives a single entry per CDR3 protein. The table includes roughly 290,000 distinct CDR3 sequences, under 9.5% detected once. These data were also reused for a study on yellow fever vaccine responses in identical twins.

What was sequenced was memory (CD45RO+) T cells sorted from blood. The receptors originated from a woman aged 18-29 years in good health. Both conserved end residues are part of each CDR3. A D gene is named only where the DNA matches it firmly. Clone size, where shown, is once, few, many, or a class for clones that have expanded.

TRBJ2-7 NA NA 13 TRBV28 CASSTPSLSEQYF TGTGCCAGCAGTACTCCCTCCCTAAGCGAGCAGTACTTC
TRBJ2-1 TRBD1 few 15 TRBV6-1 CASSPGQGSWNEQFF TGTGCCAGCAGCCCGGGACAGGGTTCGTGGAATGAGCAGTTCTTC
TRBJ2-7 TRBD2 few 16 TRBV27 CASSRALAAVSYEQYF TGTGCCAGCAGCCGTGCACTAGCGGCCGTCTCCTACGAGCAGTACTTC
TRBJ2-2 TRBD1 many 15 TRBV5-1 CASSTGTGNTGELFF TGCGCCAGCAGCACCGGGACAGGGAACACCGGGGAGCTGTTTTTT
TRBJ2-2 TRBD1 few 14 TRBV29-1 CSVLYRGNTGELFF TGCAGCGTTTTGTACAGGGGGAACACCGGGGAGCTGTTTTTT
TRBJ2-1 NA few 14 TRBV18 CASSTVLIHNEQFF TGTGCCAGCTCAACTGTCCTCATCCACAATGAGCAGTTCTTC
TRBJ1-2 NA many 12 TRBV12-3/TRBV12-4 CASRQGIYGYTF TGTGCCAGCAGACAGGGAATTTATGGCTACACCTTC
TRBJ1-2 NA many 13 TRBV24-1 CATSDPNREGYTF TGTGCCACCAGTGATCCTAACAGGGAGGGCTACACCTTC
TRBJ2-1 TRBD2 few 15 TRBV12-5 CASGTGLAGDNEQFF TGTGCTAGTGGTACCGGACTAGCGGGAGACAATGAGCAGTTCTTC
TRBJ2-3 TRBD1 NA 16 TRBV6-1 CASSEGPGQGADTQYF TGTGCCAGCAGTGAAGGACCAGGACAGGGGGCAGATACGCAGTATTTT
TRBJ2-4 TRBD1 many 15 TRBV28 CASSSQGAGKNIQYF TGTGCCAGCAGTTCCCAGGGGGCTGGCAAAAACATTCAGTACTTC
TRBJ1-2 TRBD1 NA 19 TRBV3-1 CASSQERGPGGVIRYGYTF TGTGCCAGCAGCCAAGAACGGGGACCAGGGGGGGTTATTCGCTATGGCTACACCTTC
TRBJ2-1 TRBD1 NA 11 TRBV28 CASSLGQGRFF TGTGCCAGCAGTCTAGGACAGGGTCGGTTCTTC
TRBJ1-5 NA many 15 TRBV6-1 CASSDNTGWNQPQHF TGTGCCAGCAGTGATAACACAGGTTGGAATCAGCCCCAGCATTTT
TRBJ1-5 NA few 14 TRBV5-5 CASSLTGQNQPQHF TGTGCCAGCAGCTTAACAGGACAAAATCAGCCCCAGCATTTT
TRBJ2-1 NA many 14 TRBV12-3/TRBV12-4 CASSLQEKYNEQFF TGTGCCAGCAGTTTACAGGAAAAATACAATGAGCAGTTCTTC
TRBJ2-7 TRBD1 NA 15 TRBV20-1 CSARDRVPNSYEQYF TGCAGTGCGAGGGACAGGGTTCCCAACTCCTACGAGCAGTACTTC
TRBJ1-2 NA few 13 TRBV6-1 CATQANVWYGYTF TGTGCGACGCAGGCAAACGTATGGTATGGCTACACCTTC
TRBJ2-3 TRBD2 many 15 TRBV11-2 CASRESGILTDTQYF TGTGCCAGCAGAGAAAGCGGGATTCTCACAGATACGCAGTATTTT
TRBJ2-7 NA few 11 TRBV2 CATEGGHEQYF TGTGCCACGGAGGGGGGTCACGAGCAGTACTTC
TRBJ1-1 NA many 13 TRBV7-9 CASKWGMNTEAFF TGTGCCAGCAAATGGGGTATGAACACTGAAGCTTTCTTT
TRBJ2-5 TRBD2 NA 16 TRBV6-1 CASRPALAGVGETQYF TGTGCCAGCAGACCAGCACTAGCGGGAGTTGGCGAGACCCAGTACTTC
TRBJ1-6 NA many 14 TRBV6-1 CASSESPANSPLHF TGTGCCAGCAGTGAATCCCCCGCTAATTCACCCCTCCACTTT
TRBJ2-7 NA few 12 TRBV2 CATRRSPYEQYF TGTGCCACACGGAGATCCCCCTACGAGCAGTACTTC
TRBJ1-5 TRBD1 NA 16 TRBV5-5 CASSPTGDMSNQPQHF TGTGCCAGCAGCCCTACAGGGGACATGAGCAATCAGCCCCAGCATTTT
TRBJ2-3 TRBD2 many 20 TRBV7-3 CASSPLGGLAGGLTTDTQYF TGTGCCAGCAGCCCCCTCGGAGGACTAGCGGGAGGTCTTACCACAGATACGCAGTATTTT
TRBJ2-1 TRBD2 few 16 TRBV7-9 CASSLAGTSGLDEQFF TGTGCCAGCAGCTTGGCCGGGACTAGCGGTCTCGATGAGCAGTTCTTC